This T cell receptor (beta chain) was recovered during a study of cytomegalovirus exposure and HLA in healthy donors. Findings and limits, study-wide: It was shown in a later analysis that HLA-associated TCR beta chains were more clonally expanded than other, equally common chains. CMV serostatus stood as the only immune exposure information on hand. Researchers catalogued some 160 TCR beta chains as cytomegalovirus-associated.

These donors, healthy bone marrow donors, were studied. Notes on this clone: Its antigen is not known.

V was clipped by 4 bases and J by 9 bases, with 7 bases between them. CDR1 SNHLY and CDR2 FYNNEI come from the germline V gene. This CDR3 region has 11 residues. Vbeta (60) and Jbeta (13) primers were used in the PCR. Profiled with immunoSEQ multiplex PCR; TCRdb holds only in-frame clones, not every one. The sample lists some 250,000 clones, roughly 80% occurring once. The gene calls are TRBV2 and TRBJ2-1; D not resolved. The clonotype comes from a middle-aged woman in good health and CMV-seropositive. The material sequenced was PBMCs. DNA for the CDR3: TGTGCCAGCAGTGTATCCGTTGAGCAGTTCTTC. Translated, it gives CASSVSVEQFF.